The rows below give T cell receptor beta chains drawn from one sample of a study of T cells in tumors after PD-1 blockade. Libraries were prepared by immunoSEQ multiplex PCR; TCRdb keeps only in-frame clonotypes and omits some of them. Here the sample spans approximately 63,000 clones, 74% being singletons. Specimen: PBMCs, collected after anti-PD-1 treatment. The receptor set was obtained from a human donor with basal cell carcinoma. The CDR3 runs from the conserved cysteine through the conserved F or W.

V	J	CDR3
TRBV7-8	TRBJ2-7	CASSLWGDGEQYF
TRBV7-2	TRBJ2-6	CASTLGGARVFGANVLTF
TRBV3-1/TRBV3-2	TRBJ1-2	CASSRNVGTGTNYGYTF
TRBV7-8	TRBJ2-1	CASSPRDWTRNEQFF
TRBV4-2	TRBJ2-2	CASSQGWGYTGELFF
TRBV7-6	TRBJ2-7	CASSFVAGAGGDEQYF
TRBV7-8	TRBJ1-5	CASSLTGVQPQHF
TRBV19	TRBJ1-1	CASGTGVGAFF
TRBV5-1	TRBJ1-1	CASSPTVGIGTEAFF
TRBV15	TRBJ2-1	CATSRAAQGMGHEQFF
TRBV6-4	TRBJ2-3	CASSVEAAVFPNTDTQYF
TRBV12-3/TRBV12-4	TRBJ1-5	CASSLAGNQPQHF
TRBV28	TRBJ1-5	CASSFGAINQPQHF
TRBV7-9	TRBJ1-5	CASSSDPTGAQHF
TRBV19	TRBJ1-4	CATEGEGYEKLFF
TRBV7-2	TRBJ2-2	CASSLGASPNTGELFF